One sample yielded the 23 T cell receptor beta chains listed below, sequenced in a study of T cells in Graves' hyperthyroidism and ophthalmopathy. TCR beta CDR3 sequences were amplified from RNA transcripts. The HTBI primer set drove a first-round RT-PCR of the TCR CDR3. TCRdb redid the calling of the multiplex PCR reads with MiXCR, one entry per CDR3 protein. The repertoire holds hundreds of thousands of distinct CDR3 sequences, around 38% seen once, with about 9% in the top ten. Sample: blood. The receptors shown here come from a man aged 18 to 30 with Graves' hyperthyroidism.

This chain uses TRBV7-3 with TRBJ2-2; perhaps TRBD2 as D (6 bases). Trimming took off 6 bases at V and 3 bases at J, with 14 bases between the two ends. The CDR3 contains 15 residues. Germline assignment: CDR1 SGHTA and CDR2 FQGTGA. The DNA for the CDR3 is TGTGCCAGCAGACTAGCAGGAGGTCACACCGGGGAGCTGTTTTTT. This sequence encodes CASRLAGGHTGELFF.

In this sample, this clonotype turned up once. In DNA, the CDR3 is TGCAGCGCATCTAGCAGGAGGATCCAAGAGACCCAGTACTTC. Protein sequence: CSASSRRIQETQYF. J is TRBJ2-5 and V is TRBV29-1, with D perhaps TRBD2 (5 bases). Trimming left V 7 bases short and J 1 base short, with 16 bases between. CDR3 length: 14 amino acids. Germline values: CDR1 SQVTM, CDR2 ANQGSEA.

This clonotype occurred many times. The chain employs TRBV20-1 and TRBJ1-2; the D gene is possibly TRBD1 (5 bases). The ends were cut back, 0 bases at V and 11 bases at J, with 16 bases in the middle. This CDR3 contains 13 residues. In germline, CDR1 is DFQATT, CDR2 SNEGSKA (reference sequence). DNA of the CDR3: TGCAGTGCTAGAGATGCACAGGCTCCGCGATACACCTTC. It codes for CSARDAQAPRYTF.

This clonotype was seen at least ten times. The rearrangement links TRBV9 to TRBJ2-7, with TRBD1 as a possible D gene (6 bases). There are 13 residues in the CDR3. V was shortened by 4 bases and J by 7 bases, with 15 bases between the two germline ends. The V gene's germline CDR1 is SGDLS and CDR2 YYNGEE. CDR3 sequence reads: CASSRQDSGEQYF. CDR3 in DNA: TGTGCCAGCAGCCGACAGGACTCGGGGGAGCAGTACTTC.

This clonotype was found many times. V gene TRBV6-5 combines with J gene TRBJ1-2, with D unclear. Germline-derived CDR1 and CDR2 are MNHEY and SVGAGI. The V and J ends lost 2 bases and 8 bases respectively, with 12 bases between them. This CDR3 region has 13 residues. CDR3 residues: CASSYGPTTGYTF. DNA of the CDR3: TGTGCCAGCAGTTACGGCCCTACGACCGGCTACACCTTC.

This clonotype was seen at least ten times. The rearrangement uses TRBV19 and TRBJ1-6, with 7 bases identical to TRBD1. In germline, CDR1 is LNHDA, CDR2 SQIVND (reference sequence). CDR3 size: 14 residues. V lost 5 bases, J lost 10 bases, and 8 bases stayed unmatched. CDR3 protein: CASSPGGLGSPLHF. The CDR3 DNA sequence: TGTGCCAGTAGTCCAGGGGGTTTAGGATCACCCCTCCACTTT.

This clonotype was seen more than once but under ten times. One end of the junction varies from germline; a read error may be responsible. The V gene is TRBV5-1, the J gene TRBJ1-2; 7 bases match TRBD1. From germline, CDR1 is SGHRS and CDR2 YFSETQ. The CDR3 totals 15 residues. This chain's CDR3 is CASSLDQGVNYGYTF. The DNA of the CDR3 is TGTGCCAGCAGCTTGGATCAGGGGGTAAACTATGGCTACACCTTC.

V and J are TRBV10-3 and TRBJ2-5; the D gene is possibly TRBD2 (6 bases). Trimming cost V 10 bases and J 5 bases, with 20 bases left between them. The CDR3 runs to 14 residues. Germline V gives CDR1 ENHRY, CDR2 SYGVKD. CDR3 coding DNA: TGTGCCACCGAGCATCTAGCGAGTGGGGAGACCCAGTACTTC. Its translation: CATEHLASGETQYF.

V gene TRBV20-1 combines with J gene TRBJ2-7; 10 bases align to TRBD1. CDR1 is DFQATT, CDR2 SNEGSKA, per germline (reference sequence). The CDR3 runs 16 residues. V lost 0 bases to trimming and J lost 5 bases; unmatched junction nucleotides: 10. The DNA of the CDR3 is TGCAGTGCTAGAGAAAGTGGGACAGGGGATGCCGACGAGCAGTACTTC. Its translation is CSARESGTGDADEQYF.

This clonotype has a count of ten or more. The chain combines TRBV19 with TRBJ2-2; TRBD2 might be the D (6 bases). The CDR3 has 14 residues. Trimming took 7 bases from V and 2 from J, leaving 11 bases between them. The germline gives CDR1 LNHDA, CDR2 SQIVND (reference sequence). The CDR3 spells CASTLGGNTGELFF. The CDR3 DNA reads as TGTGCCAGTACCCTGGGGGGTAACACCGGGGAGCTGTTTTTT.

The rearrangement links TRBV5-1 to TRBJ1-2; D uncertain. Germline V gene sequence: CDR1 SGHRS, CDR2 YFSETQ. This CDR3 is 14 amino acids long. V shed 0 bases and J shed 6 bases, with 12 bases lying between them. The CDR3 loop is CASSLESGEDGYTF. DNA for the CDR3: TGCGCCAGCAGCTTGGAATCTGGGGAGGATGGCTACACCTTC.

CDR3 nucleotide sequence: TGCAGTGCTAGAGGGGAGGCGAGCTCTGGAAACACCATATATTTT. Encoded protein: CSARGEASSGNTIYF. J is TRBJ1-3 and V is TRBV20-1; unclear D gene. Germline CDR1 reads DFQATT; CDR2 reads SNEGSKA (reference sequence). The CDR3 runs to 15 residues. The ends were cut back, 1 base at V and 0 bases at J, with 10 bases in the middle.

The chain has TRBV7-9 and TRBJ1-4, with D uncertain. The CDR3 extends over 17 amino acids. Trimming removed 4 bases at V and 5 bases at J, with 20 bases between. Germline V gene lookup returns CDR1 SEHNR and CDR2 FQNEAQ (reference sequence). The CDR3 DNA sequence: TGTGCCAGCAGCTCGAGACAAGCAGGAGTTTTGAATGAAAAACTGTTTTTT. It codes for CASSSRQAGVLNEKLFF.

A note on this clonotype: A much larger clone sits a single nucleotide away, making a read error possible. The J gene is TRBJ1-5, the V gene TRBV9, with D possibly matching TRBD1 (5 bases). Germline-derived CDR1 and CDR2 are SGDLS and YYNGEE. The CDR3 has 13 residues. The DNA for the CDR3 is TGTACCAGCAGCCGGGGCAGGGATCAGCCCCAGCATTTT. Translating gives CTSSRGRDQPQHF.

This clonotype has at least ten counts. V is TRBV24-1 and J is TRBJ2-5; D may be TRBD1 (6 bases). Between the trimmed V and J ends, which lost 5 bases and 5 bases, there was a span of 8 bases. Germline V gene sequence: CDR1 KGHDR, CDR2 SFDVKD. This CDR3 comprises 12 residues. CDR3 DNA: TGTGCCACCAGTGGACAGGAGGAGACCCAGTACTTC. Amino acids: CATSGQEETQYF.

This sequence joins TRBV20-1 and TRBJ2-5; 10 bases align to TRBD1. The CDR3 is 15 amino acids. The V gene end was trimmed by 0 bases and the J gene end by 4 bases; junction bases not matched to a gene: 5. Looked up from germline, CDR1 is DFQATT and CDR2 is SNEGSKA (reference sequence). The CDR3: CSAREGTGDGETQYF. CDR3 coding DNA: TGCAGTGCTAGAGAGGGGACAGGGGATGGAGAGACCCAGTACTTC.

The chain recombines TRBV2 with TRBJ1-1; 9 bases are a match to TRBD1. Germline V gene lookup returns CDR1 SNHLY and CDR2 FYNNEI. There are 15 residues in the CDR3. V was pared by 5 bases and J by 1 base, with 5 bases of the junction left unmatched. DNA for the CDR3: TGTGCCAGCAGTTTCCACAGGGGGCCGAACACTGAAGCTTTCTTT. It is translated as CASSFHRGPNTEAFF.

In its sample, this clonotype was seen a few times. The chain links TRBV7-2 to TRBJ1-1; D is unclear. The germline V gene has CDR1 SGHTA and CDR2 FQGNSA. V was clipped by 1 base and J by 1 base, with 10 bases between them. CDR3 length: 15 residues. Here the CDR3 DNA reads TGTGCCAGCAGCTTAGGCGGGTGGCAGAACACTGAAGCTTTCTTT. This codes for CASSLGGWQNTEAFF.

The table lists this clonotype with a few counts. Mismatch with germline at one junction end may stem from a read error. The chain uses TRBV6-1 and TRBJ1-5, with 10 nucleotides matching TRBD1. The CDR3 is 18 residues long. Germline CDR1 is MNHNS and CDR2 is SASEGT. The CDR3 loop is CASSEVTGTGDSNQPQHF. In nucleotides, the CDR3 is TGTGCCAGTAGTGAGGTCACCGGGACAGGGGATAGCAATCAGCCCCAGCATTTT.

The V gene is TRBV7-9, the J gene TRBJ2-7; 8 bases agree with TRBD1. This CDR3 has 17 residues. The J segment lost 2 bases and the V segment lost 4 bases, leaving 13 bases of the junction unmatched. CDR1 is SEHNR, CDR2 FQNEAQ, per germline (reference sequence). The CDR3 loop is CASSWSGQGEGTYEQYF. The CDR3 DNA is TGTGCCAGCAGCTGGTCCGGACAGGGAGAGGGGACCTACGAGCAGTACTTC.

The CDR3 reads CASSSWDAQETQYF. Written as DNA, the CDR3 is TGCGCCAGCAGCAGTTGGGACGCGCAAGAGACCCAGTACTTC. This chain uses TRBV5-1 with TRBJ2-5; possibly TRBD1 or TRBD2 for D (5 bases each). V was pared by 4 bases and J by 2 bases, with 12 bases between. Germline loops: CDR1 SGHRS, CDR2 YFSETQ. The CDR3 consists of 14 residues. The entire variable domain, with the rest obtained from reference TRBV5-1 and TRBJ2-5, is as follows: KAGVTQTPRYLIKTRGQQVTLSCSPISGHRSVSWYQQTPGQGLQFLFEYFSETQRNKGNFPGRFSGRQFSNSRSEMNVSTLELGDSALYLCASSSWDAQETQYFGPGTRLLVL.

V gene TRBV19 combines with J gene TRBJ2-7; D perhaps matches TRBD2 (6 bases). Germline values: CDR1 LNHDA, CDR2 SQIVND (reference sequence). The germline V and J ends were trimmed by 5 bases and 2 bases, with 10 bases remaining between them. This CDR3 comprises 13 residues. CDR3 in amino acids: CASSRGIPYEQYF. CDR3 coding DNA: TGTGCCAGTAGTCGGGGGATACCCTACGAGCAGTACTTC.

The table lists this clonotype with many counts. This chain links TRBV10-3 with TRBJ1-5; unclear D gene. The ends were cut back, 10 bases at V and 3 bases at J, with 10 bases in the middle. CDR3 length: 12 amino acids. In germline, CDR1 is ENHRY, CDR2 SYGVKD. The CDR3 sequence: CATGRDNQPQHF. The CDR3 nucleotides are TGTGCCACCGGACGGGACAATCAGCCCCAGCATTTT.